This TCR beta chain stems from a study of blood T cell repertoires in COVID-19. Across the whole study: The United States, Italy and Spain provided the acute and convalescent COVID-19 samples. Sample material is recorded as cDNA or gDNA derived from T cells, B-cell-depleted T cells, or PBMCs.

Authors' methods: Estimation of nucleated cell counts was performed using reference gene primer amplification. Produced via immunoSEQ multiplex PCR; TCRdb's table is partial and in-frame only. Clone size and V and J calls were adopted from that table, with D and trimming inferred from the DNA. The sample contains roughly 150,000 clones, around 75% of which appear only once. V was clipped by 0 bases and J by 2 bases, with 11 bases between them. The CDR3 consists of 16 residues. Germline loops: CDR1 SGHRS, CDR2 YFSETQ. The receptor's source is a woman older than 75 with acute or convalescent COVID-19. The gene calls are TRBV5-1 and TRBJ1-4; D might be TRBD1 (6 bases). The sequenced sample was peripheral blood. The CDR3 bases are TGCGCCAGCAGCTTGGGTAACAGGGCTACTAATGAAAAACTGTTTTTT. As protein: CASSLGNRATNEKLFF.